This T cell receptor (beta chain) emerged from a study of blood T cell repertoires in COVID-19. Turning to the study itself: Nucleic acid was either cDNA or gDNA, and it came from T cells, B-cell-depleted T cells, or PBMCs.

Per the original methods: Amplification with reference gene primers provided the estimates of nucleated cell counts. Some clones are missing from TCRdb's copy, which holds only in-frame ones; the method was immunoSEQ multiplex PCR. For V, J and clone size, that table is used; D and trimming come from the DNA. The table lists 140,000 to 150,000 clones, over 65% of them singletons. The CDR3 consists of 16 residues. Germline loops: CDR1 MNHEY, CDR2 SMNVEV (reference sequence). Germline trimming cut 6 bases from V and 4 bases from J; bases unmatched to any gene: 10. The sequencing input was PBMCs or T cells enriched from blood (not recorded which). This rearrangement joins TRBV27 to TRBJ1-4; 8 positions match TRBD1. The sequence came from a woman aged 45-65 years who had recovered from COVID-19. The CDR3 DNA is TGTGCCAGCAGATCCGGGACAGGCTTCTTTAATGAAAAACTGTTTTTT. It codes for CASRSGTGFFNEKLFF. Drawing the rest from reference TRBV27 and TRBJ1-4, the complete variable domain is EAQVTQNPRYLITVTGKKLTVTCSQNMNHEYMSWYRQDPGLGLRQIYYSMNVEVTDKGDVPEGYKVSRKEKRNFPLILESPSPNQTSLYFCASRSGTGFFNEKLFFGSGTQLSVL.